This is a list of T cell receptor beta chains from one sample in a study of beta chain features in type 1 diabetes. Profiling relied on immunoSEQ multiplex PCR, and the TCRdb table lists in-frame clones only, not all of them. Of about 150,000 clones in the sample, approximately 9.9% were seen once. Sample: central memory CD4+ T cells from blood. The receptors originated from a young woman in good health. Both conserved end residues are part of each CDR3. D genes are given only for firm matches. Clone size is not always given. Where it is, it says once, few, many or a class for expanded clones.

TRBJ2-7 NA few TRBV5-3 CARSLGGQGYEQYF TGTGCCAGAAGCTTGGGAGGGCAAGGCTACGAGCAGTACTTC
TRBJ1-1 NA few TRBV5-1 CASSLLSGGTEAFF TGCGCCAGCAGCTTGCTTTCCGGTGGCACTGAAGCTTTCTTT
TRBJ2-7 TRBD1 few TRBV9 CASSVAGGTYEQYF TGTGCCAGCAGCGTGGCAGGGGGCACCTACGAGCAGTACTTC
TRBJ1-4 NA few TRBV5-1 CASSPDTQLFF TGCGCCAGCAGCCCAGACACCCAACTGTTTTTT
TRBJ1-5 NA few TRBV19 CASRRAGFGESNQPQHF TGTGCCAGTCGTCGGGCGGGGTTCGGGGAGAGCAATCAGCCCCAGCATTTT
TRBJ2-7 NA few TRBV10-2 CASSTSNEQYF TGCGCCAGCAGTACCTCTAACGAGCAGTACTTC
TRBJ2-2 TRBD1 NA TRBV2 CASRGDRETGELFF TGTGCCAGCAGAGGGGACAGGGAGACCGGGGAGCTGTTTTTT
TRBJ1-5 NA few TRBV18 CASSLRTDNQPQHF TGTGCCAGCTCACTTCGGACAGACAATCAGCCCCAGCATTTT
TRBJ2-1 TRBD2 few TRBV4-3 CASSVGGGADEQFF TGCGCCAGCAGCGTCGGGGGGGGCGCAGATGAGCAGTTCTTC
TRBJ2-3 TRBD1 few TRBV5-1 CASTGQGHSRTDTQYF TGCGCCAGCACTGGACAGGGGCATTCGCGCACAGATACGCAGTATTTT
TRBJ2-2 NA few TRBV29-1 CSVVLWGRNTGELFF TGCAGCGTAGTTCTGTGGGGCAGGAACACCGGGGAGCTGTTTTTT
TRBJ2-3 NA NA TRBV4-1 CASSQDLSSTDTQYF TGCGCCAGCAGCCAAGATTTGAGTAGCACAGATACGCAGTATTTT
TRBJ2-7 TRBD2 NA TRBV4-3 CASSQALAGAYEQYF TGCGCCAGCAGCCAAGCCCTGGCGGGAGCCTACGAGCAGTACTTC
TRBJ1-2 TRBD1 few TRBV7-2 CASSLVAGGQSNYGYTF TGTGCCAGCAGCTTAGTCGCGGGGGGACAGTCTAACTATGGCTACACCTTC
TRBJ2-1 NA NA TRBV25-1 CASFEGDNEQFF TGTGCCAGCTTTGAAGGGGACAATGAGCAGTTCTTC
TRBJ2-5 TRBD1 many TRBV5-4 CAGQGSGETQYF TGTGCCGGACAGGGGTCAGGAGAGACCCAGTACTTC
TRBJ2-7 NA few TRBV7-2 CASSLDSSYEQYF TGTGCCAGCAGCTTAGACTCCTCCTACGAGCAGTACTTC
TRBJ2-2 NA few TRBV2 CASTPQTGDPKELFF TGTGCCAGCACCCCCCAGACAGGTGACCCCAAGGAGCTGTTTTTT
TRBJ1-4 TRBD1 few TRBV6-5 CASRRDRGPEKLFF TGTGCCAGCAGGCGGGACAGGGGCCCTGAAAAACTGTTTTTT
TRBJ2-2 TRBD1 NA TRBV14 CASSQQGAGGELFF TGTGCCAGCAGCCAACAGGGGGCCGGCGGGGAGCTGTTTTTT
TRBJ2-1 NA many TRBV2 CASSPDRNEQFF TGTGCCAGCAGTCCCGACAGAAATGAGCAGTTCTTC
TRBJ2-5 TRBD1 few TRBV10-3 CASGDRGSQETQYF TGTGCCAGCGGGGACAGGGGATCCCAAGAGACCCAGTACTTC
TRBJ2-7 TRBD1 few TRBV27 CASSYNSDRTTGEQYF TGTGCCAGCAGTTACAACTCGGACAGGACGACGGGCGAGCAGTACTTC
TRBJ2-5 TRBD1 NA TRBV6-1 CASRLRTGGGETQYF TGTGCCAGCAGGCTCCGGACAGGGGGCGGTGAGACCCAGTACTTC
TRBJ2-3 NA NA TRBV7-2 CASSTTTDTQYF TGTGCCAGCAGCACCACTACGGATACGCAGTATTTT
TRBJ2-1 TRBD2 many TRBV6-1 CASTPGLAGEEQFF TGTGCCAGCACACCAGGACTAGCGGGAGAAGAGCAGTTCTTC
TRBJ2-5 NA few TRBV11-2 CASRGEQETQYF TGTGCCAGCAGGGGCGAGCAGGAGACCCAGTACTTC
TRBJ2-1 NA NA TRBV5-6 CASSLNIGLREQFF TGTGCCAGCAGCTTGAATATTGGCTTACGTGAGCAGTTCTTC
TRBJ1-1 NA few TRBV7-2 CASSLQGYQAGFF TGTGCCAGCAGCTTACAGGGGTATCAAGCTGGTTTCTTT
TRBJ1-6 NA NA TRBV6-6 CASIMGGENSPLHF TGTGCCAGCATCATGGGGGGAGAGAATTCACCCCTCCACTTT
TRBJ2-1 TRBD1 NA TRBV6-6 CASSLTGTVNEQFF TGTGCCAGCAGTCTCACCGGGACAGTCAATGAGCAGTTCTTC
TRBJ1-6 NA few TRBV29-1 CSAASGGSGSPLHF TGCAGCGCTGCGAGTGGCGGATCTGGTTCACCCCTCCACTTT
TRBJ2-3 TRBD2 many TRBV4-1 CASSRGPRRGISTDTQYF TGCGCCAGCAGCCGGGGCCCACGGCGGGGGATCAGCACAGATACGCAGTATTTT
TRBJ2-1 NA few TRBV4-1 CASSQPWATGNEQFF TGCGCCAGCAGCCAGCCATGGGCCACAGGGAATGAGCAGTTCTTC
TRBJ1-3 TRBD1 few TRBV4-2 CASSQLSGTGNTIYF TGTGCCAGCAGCCAACTTTCCGGGACAGGGAACACCATATATTTT
TRBJ2-3 NA NA TRBV6-6 CASSYPAGSTDTQYF TGTGCCAGCAGTTATCCCGCAGGGTCCACAGATACGCAGTATTTT
TRBJ1-2 NA few TRBV18 CASSPPQLGVYGYTF TGTGCCAGCTCACCCCCGCAATTGGGCGTCTATGGCTACACCTTC
TRBJ1-4 NA few TRBV9 CASSEETGKNEKLFF TGTGCCAGCAGCGAGGAAACAGGGAAAAATGAAAAACTGTTTTTT